This T cell receptor (beta chain) was documented in a study of cytomegalovirus exposure and HLA in healthy donors. Whole-study findings and limits: Some V segments, TRBV6-2 and TRBV6-3 among them, were indistinguishable and were therefore excluded.

This clone occurred a few times. Its antigen is currently unknown. The length of the CDR3 is 14 residues. V gave up 2 bases and J gave up 6 bases; unmatched junction bases: 7. Germline CDR1 and CDR2: SGDLS and YYNGEE. 60 Vbeta and 13 Jbeta primers were used in PCR. In the original analysis: It was a later analysis that counted roughly 80 million unique TCR beta chains, of which around 11 million were shared. Measured with immunoSEQ multiplex PCR; TCRdb has only the in-frame clones, and not every one. V and J calls and clone size follow that table, whereas D and trimming were derived from the DNA. The repertoire has fewer than 200,000 clones, 80% of them found once; the top ten carry around 5%.

The specimen was PBMCs. The rearrangement uses TRBV9 and TRBJ1-2; 7 bases map to TRBD1. The source of this sequence is a man aged 25 to 40 in good health and CMV-seronegative. Written as DNA, the CDR3 is TGTGCCAGCAGCGTCGGGACAGCAGTTAATGGCTACACCTTC. Translation gives CASSVGTAVNGYTF. Full variable domain (outside the CDR3, taken from reference TRBV9 and TRBJ1-2): DSGVTQTPKHLITATGQRVTLRCSPRSGDLSVYWYQQSLDQGLQFLIQYYNGEERAKGNILERFSAQQFPDLHSELNLSSLELGDSALYFCASSVGTAVNGYTFGSGTRLTVV.